This passage covers 21 T cell receptor beta chains from one sample sequenced in a study of blood T cell repertoires in COVID-19. Method: immunoSEQ multiplex PCR; TCRdb's copy keeps in-frame clones and lacks some. The table lists about 260,000 clones, around 86% of them singletons. The sequenced material came from peripheral blood. Receptors were obtained from a woman aged 35 to 49 who had recovered from COVID-19.

This chain links TRBV7-2 with TRBJ1-1; TRBD1 aligns across 7 bases. This CDR3 has 14 amino acids. The germline V gene has CDR1 SGHTA and CDR2 FQGNSA. V lost 2 bases and J lost 1; bases outside the gene matches: 1. This CDR3 reads CASSLRTGNTEAFF. The CDR3 DNA is TGTGCCAGCAGCTTACGGACAGGGAACACTGAAGCTTTCTTT.

The gene calls are TRBV18 and TRBJ2-7, with a tentative D call TRBD1 (5 bases). The ends were cut back, 2 bases at V and 1 base at J, with 18 bases in the middle. Germline V gene sequence: CDR1 KGHSH, CDR2 LQKENI. The CDR3 extends over 17 amino acids. The CDR3 DNA follows: TGTGCCAGCTCACCAGTACGAGACAGACCGCTTTCCTACGAGCAGTACTTC. It translates to CASSPVRDRPLSYEQYF.

The rearrangement uses TRBV7-3 and TRBJ1-1; TRBD1 matches 7 bases. From germline, CDR1 is SGHTA and CDR2 FQGTGA. The CDR3 sequence is 13 residues long. With 3 bases clipped from V and 4 bases from J, the junction kept 2 bases outside the gene matches. CDR3 in amino acids: CASSLDRSTEAFF. The CDR3 nucleotides are TGTGCCAGCAGCTTGGACAGGAGCACTGAAGCTTTCTTT.

The chain links TRBV4-2 to TRBJ1-1; TRBD1 might be the D (6 bases). CDR1 and CDR2 (germline): LGHNA, YNFKEQ. The CDR3 runs to 16 residues. The V end was cut by 3 bases, the J end by 8 bases, with 22 bases between. The CDR3 spells CASSQGRGGITPEAFF. CDR3 DNA: TGTGCCAGCAGCCAGGGAAGGGGGGGAATTACCCCCGAAGCTTTCTTT.

This clone showed up just once. The rearrangement links TRBV28 to TRBJ2-7, with 9 bases fitting TRBD1. Trimming removed 5 bases from V and 5 bases from J; junction bases left unmatched: 10. Germline CDR1 is MDHEN and CDR2 is SYDVKM. This CDR3 comprises 15 residues. CDR3: CASSDVDRGWHEQYF. CDR3 nucleotides: TGTGCCAGCAGTGATGTTGACAGGGGGTGGCACGAGCAGTACTTC.

This sequence joins TRBV18 and TRBJ2-7; TRBD1 agrees at 8 bases. Trimming cost V 4 bases and J 3 bases; bases outside gene matches: 8. The CDR3 runs to 15 residues. Germline CDR1 and CDR2: KGHSH and LQKENI. The CDR3 region has the DNA TGTGCCAGCTCACTCGGACAGGGAGAAAGCTACGAGCAGTACTTC. Protein sequence: CASSLGQGESYEQYF.

V is TRBV2 and J is TRBJ1-6; 7 nucleotides align to TRBD1. CDR1 and CDR2 from the germline V gene are SNHLY and FYNNEI. J lost 5 bases, V lost 6 bases, and 13 bases had no gene match. CDR3 length: 17 residues. CDR3 DNA: TGTGCCAGCAGGAAGGGGGCCAAAGAGGTGAATAATTCACCCCTCCACTTT. Translating gives CASRKGAKEVNNSPLHF.

Note on this clone: The sample has other DNA sequences that encode this CDR3 too. The CDR3 DNA sequence: TGTGCCAGCAGCTTAGGCCGGGGGACTGAAGCTTTCTTT. As protein: CASSLGRGTEAFF. The V gene is TRBV13, the J gene TRBJ1-1; possible D gene TRBD1, 5 bases. CDR1 PRHDT and CDR2 FYEKMQ come from the germline V gene (reference sequence). The V gene lost 0 bases and the J gene lost 5 bases, with 7 bases spanning the gap. The CDR3 runs to 13 residues.

Written as DNA, the CDR3 is TGTGCCAGCAGCTTGGTTTTGGGACAGGGGAACACTGAAGCTTTCTTT. Residues: CASSLVLGQGNTEAFF. The chain combines TRBV5-6 with TRBJ1-1; TRBD1 aligns across 9 bases. The CDR3 sequence is 16 residues long. Germline-derived CDR1 and CDR2 are SGHDT and YYEEEE. V shed 0 bases and J 1 base; nucleotides not matched to a gene: 4.

This sequence joins TRBV10-3 and TRBJ1-5; tentative D call: TRBD1 (5 bases). Trimming removed 2 bases from V and 4 bases from J, with 9 bases in between. The CDR3 contains 14 residues. Germline assignment: CDR1 ENHRY and CDR2 SYGVKD. CDR3 loop: CAISELAGNQPQHF. CDR3 nucleotides: TGTGCCATCAGTGAGCTGGCAGGGAATCAGCCCCAGCATTTT.

This CDR3 is CASSLGGQNQPQHF. CDR3 in DNA: TGTGCCAGCAGCCTGGGGGGGCAAAATCAGCCCCAGCATTTT. V is TRBV7-3 and J is TRBJ1-5; the D gene is possibly TRBD1 (6 bases). Per germline, CDR1 SGHTA and CDR2 FQGTGA. V was cut by 5 bases and J by 4 bases, with 12 bases left in between. The CDR3 consists of 14 residues. Filled out from reference TRBV7-3 and TRBJ1-5, the complete variable domain reads GAGVSQTPSNKVTEKGKYVELRCDPISGHTALYWYRQSLGQGPEFLIYFQGTGAADDSGLPNDRFFAVRPEGSVSTLKIQRTERGDSAVYLCASSLGGQNQPQHFGDGTRLSIL.

V is TRBV2 and J is TRBJ1-3; tentative D call: TRBD1 (5 bases). The CDR3 spans 14 residues. V was cut by 8 bases and J by 0 bases, with 11 bases left in between. In germline, CDR1 is SNHLY, CDR2 FYNNEI. This CDR3 is CASGGLPSGNTIYF. In DNA, the CDR3 is TGTGCCAGCGGGGGACTACCCTCTGGAAACACCATATATTTT.

The chain carries TRBV7-2 and TRBJ2-5; 7 nucleotides match TRBD2. This CDR3 is 15 amino acids long. Trimming took 1 base from V and 0 from J; bases not matched to a gene: 2. CDR1 and CDR2 (germline): SGHTA, FQGNSA. The CDR3 coding sequence is TGTGCCAGCAGCTTAGGACTAGCCCACCAAGAGACCCAGTACTTC. It codes for CASSLGLAHQETQYF.

The chain is built from TRBV5-1 and TRBJ1-2; tentatively, D is TRBD1 (5 bases). Trimming removed 1 base at V and 4 bases at J, with 14 bases between. The CDR3 has 15 amino acids. Germline V gene data show CDR1 as SGHRS and CDR2 as YFSETQ. The CDR3 protein is CASSLNGVGGYGYTF. CDR3 coding DNA: TGCGCCAGCAGCTTGAACGGGGTCGGGGGCTATGGCTACACCTTC. The variable domain in full, with the rest retrieved from reference TRBV5-1 and TRBJ1-2, is KAGVTQTPRYLIKTRGQQVTLSCSPISGHRSVSWYQQTPGQGLQFLFEYFSETQRNKGNFPGRFSGRQFSNSRSEMNVSTLELGDSALYLCASSLNGVGGYGYTFGSGTRLTVV.

The chain combines TRBV29-1 with TRBJ2-5; 10 bases line up with TRBD1. The CDR3 is 15 amino acids. V lost 4 bases and J lost 1; bases outside the gene matches: 6. From germline, CDR1 is SQVTM and CDR2 ANQGSEA. The CDR3 spells CSVGGDRGPQETQYF. CDR3 bases: TGCAGCGTTGGTGGCGACAGGGGGCCCCAAGAGACCCAGTACTTC.

The chain is built from TRBV30 and TRBJ2-2; TRBD1 matches at 7 bases. Germline CDR1 GTSNPN, CDR2 SVGIG (reference sequence). Losses at the gene ends were 3 bases for V and 1 base for J; bases not matched to a gene: 2. This CDR3 spans 14 amino acids. CDR3 amino acids: CAWSRGMNTGELFF. For the CDR3, the DNA is TGTGCCTGGAGCAGGGGGATGAACACCGGGGAGCTGTTTTTT.

This chain uses TRBV4-3 with TRBJ1-1; D is unresolved. The germline V and J ends were trimmed by 4 bases and 7 bases, with 13 bases remaining between them. Germline-derived CDR1 and CDR2 are LGHNA and YSLEER. The CDR3 has 13 amino acids. CDR3 sequence: CASSRDGYDEAFF. CDR3 nucleotides: TGCGCCAGCAGCCGAGACGGTTACGATGAAGCTTTCTTT.

V is TRBV5-1 and J is TRBJ1-3; TRBD1 is a possible D gene (6 bases). This CDR3 contains 16 residues. V was pared by 1 base and J by 2 bases, with 13 bases between. Germline V gene data show CDR1 as SGHRS and CDR2 as YFSETQ. The CDR3 DNA is TGCGCCAGCAGCTTGCAAACCGGGACAACTGGAAACACCATATATTTT. This codes for CASSLQTGTTGNTIYF.

This clone has only one observation. The chain's CDR3 is CASPEGGTEAFF. The CDR3 DNA follows: TGTGCCAGCCCCGAGGGGGGGACTGAAGCTTTCTTT. The rearrangement joins TRBV6-4 to TRBJ1-1; a weak D match, TRBD1 (6 bases). The CDR3 has 12 residues. Per the germline V gene, CDR1 is MRHNA and CDR2 is SNTAGT. V shed 8 bases and J shed 5 bases, with 12 bases lying between them.

The V gene is TRBV5-1, the J gene TRBJ2-7, with 8 bases matching TRBD1. Per germline, CDR1 SGHRS and CDR2 YFSETQ. V trimming: 0 bases; J trimming: 2 bases; junction bases outside the gene matches: 16. CDR3 length: 19 residues. The DNA for the CDR3 is TGCGCCAGCAGCTTGGGAACAGGGGGGTCACGGGACCCTCCCTACGAGCAGTACTTC. It codes for CASSLGTGGSRDPPYEQYF.

V and J are TRBV5-8 and TRBJ2-1, with a possible D match to TRBD1 (6 bases). The CDR3 is 15 residues long. The germline V and J ends were trimmed by 5 bases and 0 bases, with 12 bases remaining between them. Germline CDR1 reads SGHTS; CDR2 reads YDEGEE. DNA for the CDR3: TGTGCCAGCAGTAACACAGGGATCTCCTACAATGAGCAGTTCTTC. Amino acid sequence: CASSNTGISYNEQFF. Full variable domain (outside the CDR3, taken from reference TRBV5-8 and TRBJ2-1): EAGVTQSPTHLIKTRGQQATLRCSPISGHTSVYWYQQALGLGLQFLLWYDEGEERNRGNFPPRFSGRQFPNYSSELNVNALELEDSALYLCASSNTGISYNEQFFGPGTRLTVL.